The clone carrying this T cell receptor (beta chain) appeared many times. These data are taken from a study of Graves' ophthalmopathy and Graves' hyperthyroidism. From RNA, the CDR3 regions of TCR beta chains were amplified and sequenced. RT-PCR was first run with HTBI primers, then multiplex PCR in a second round. TCRdb re-called the multiplex PCR reads through MiXCR, storing one row per CDR3 protein. Among 680,000 or so distinct CDR3 sequences listed, roughly 20% were seen once. This CDR3 has 12 amino acids. V shed 5 bases and J shed 6 bases, with 8 bases lying between them. The gene calls are TRBV12-3 or TRBV12-4 and TRBJ1-5; D gene uncertain. Sample: peripheral blood. The TCR was taken from a woman between 18 and 29 years old with stable Graves' hyperthyroidism. Some clones in this sample may be carry-over from other donors' samples. In DNA, the CDR3 is TGTGCCAGCAGTGGGCGGGTTCAGCCCCAGCATTTT. This gives the protein CASSGRVQPQHF.